The entry below describes one T cell receptor beta chain. The antigen is undetermined. Germline assignment: CDR1 SEHNR and CDR2 FQNEAQ (reference sequence). CDR3 length: 10 residues. Trimming removed 9 bases from V and 5 bases from J, with 5 bases in between. The data were taken from a study of T cell repertoires in cytomegalovirus infection. Study as a whole: Matching HLA type and CMV infection were both indicated by public TCR beta signatures.

TCRdb re-analysed the reads in MiXCR, keeping a single row per CDR3 protein. This sample carries about a million distinct CDR3 sequences, around 30% of them seen once, and the ten largest clones take about an eighth. Study observations and caveats: CMV-specific HLA-C-restricted TCR beta clonotypes dominated the ex vivo response.

This sequence originates from a human donor in good health (CMV status not recorded). Some clones in this sample may be carry-over from other donors' samples. V is TRBV7-9 and J is TRBJ2-1; D remains unclear. The sample here was cultured CD8+ T cells from PBMCs, taken from culture after CMV antigen stimulation. CDR3 region: CASIDNEQFF. CDR3 bases: TGTGCCAGTATTGACAATGAGCAGTTCTTC.